This T cell receptor (beta chain) was sequenced in a study of shared clonotypes between healthy human individuals. Some clones are missing from TCRdb's copy, which holds only in-frame ones; the method was immunoSEQ multiplex PCR. The profile covers some 2.1 million clones, with just under 95% appearing a single time and roughly 1% taken by the ten largest. It was CD45RO-negative cells, positively selected for CCR7, that made up naive CD8 cells, with terminally differentiated effector memory CD45RA+ cells excluded. Whole-study findings and limits: Against clonotypes common to all four donors, non-shared ones had lower generation probabilities. Despite large depth, sorted-subset datasets appeared incompletely sequenced. Among donors, sharing of clonotypes was expected to be affected by sequencing depth.

There are 17 residues in the CDR3. A note on this clone: Its antigen is currently unknown.

The gene calls are TRBV21-1 and TRBJ1-2; the D segment call TRBD1 is taken from the table without a DNA check. TRBV21-1 is termed a pseudogene. This TCR was recovered from a man between 18 and 29 years old in good health. Sequenced sample: naive CD8+ T cells sorted from blood. CDR3 DNA: TGTGCCAGCAGCAAAGCGAATAGGGACAGGGGCCTATTTGGCTACACCTTC. This sequence encodes CASSKANRDRGLFGYTF.